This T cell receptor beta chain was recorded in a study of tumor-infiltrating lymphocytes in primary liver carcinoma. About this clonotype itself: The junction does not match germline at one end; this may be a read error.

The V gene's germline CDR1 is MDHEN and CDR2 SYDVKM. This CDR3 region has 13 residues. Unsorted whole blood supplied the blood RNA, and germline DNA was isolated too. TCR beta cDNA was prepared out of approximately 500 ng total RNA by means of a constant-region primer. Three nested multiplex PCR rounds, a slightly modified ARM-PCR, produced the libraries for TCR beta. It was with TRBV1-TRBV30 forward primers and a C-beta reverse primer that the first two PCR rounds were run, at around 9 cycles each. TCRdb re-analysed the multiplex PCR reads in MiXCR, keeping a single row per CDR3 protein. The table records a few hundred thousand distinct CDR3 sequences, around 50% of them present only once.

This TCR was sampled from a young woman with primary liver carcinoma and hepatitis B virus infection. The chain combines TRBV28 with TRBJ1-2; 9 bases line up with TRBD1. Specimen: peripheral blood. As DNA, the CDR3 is TGTGCCGCAAAGGGACAGGGCGGCTATGGCTACACATTC. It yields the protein CAAKGQGGYGYTF.